This TCR beta chain was sequenced in a study of CD8 T cells in ankylosing spondylitis. 5'-RACE, quantitative and with molecular barcodes, yielded the TCR beta libraries. One entry per CDR3 protein results from TCRdb running MiXCR on the 5' RACE reads. Of 350,000 or so distinct CDR3 sequences in the sample, 11% were seen once. Germline V lookup: CDR1 MNHEY, CDR2 SVGEGT. The CDR3 contains 13 residues. V was clipped by 4 bases and J by 7 bases, with 11 bases between them. The study's findings and limits: Fewer than ten highly homologous variants made up a TCR beta motif that seemed to typify ankylosing spondylitis blood.

This clonotype was seen only a few times. Its antigen is undetermined. The material sequenced was blood, either unsorted or a sorted T cell fraction (not recorded which). The chain has TRBV6-2 or TRBV6-3 and TRBJ2-4, with unresolved D. The receptor comes from a female donor with ankylosing spondylitis or in good health (not recorded which). The CDR3 coding sequence is TGTGCCAGCAGTTCCACGGGCCGGAACATTCAGTACTTC. Its protein is CASSSTGRNIQYF.